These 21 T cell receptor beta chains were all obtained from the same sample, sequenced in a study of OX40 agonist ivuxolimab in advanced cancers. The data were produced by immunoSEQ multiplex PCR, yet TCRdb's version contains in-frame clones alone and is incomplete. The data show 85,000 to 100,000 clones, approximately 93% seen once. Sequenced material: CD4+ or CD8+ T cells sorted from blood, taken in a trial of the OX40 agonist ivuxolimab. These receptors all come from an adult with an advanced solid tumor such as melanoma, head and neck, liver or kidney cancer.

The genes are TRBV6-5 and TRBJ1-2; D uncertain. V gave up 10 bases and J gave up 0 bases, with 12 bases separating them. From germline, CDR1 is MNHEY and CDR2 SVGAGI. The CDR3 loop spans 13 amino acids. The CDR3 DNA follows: TGTGCCACCCGTGGGCCCGCTAACTATGGCTACACCTTC. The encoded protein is CATRGPANYGYTF.

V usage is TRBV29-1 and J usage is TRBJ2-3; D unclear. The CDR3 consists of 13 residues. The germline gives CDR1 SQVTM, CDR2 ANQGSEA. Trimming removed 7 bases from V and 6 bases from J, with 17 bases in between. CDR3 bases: TGCAGCGCCAACACGGAACTTGGGGATACGCAGTATTTT. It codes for CSANTELGDTQYF.

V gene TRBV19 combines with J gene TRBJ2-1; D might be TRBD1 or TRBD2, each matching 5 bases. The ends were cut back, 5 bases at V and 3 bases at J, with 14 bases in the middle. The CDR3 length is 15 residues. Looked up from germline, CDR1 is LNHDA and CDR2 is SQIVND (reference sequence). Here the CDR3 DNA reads TGTGCCAGTAGTCCGGGACCGATGATCTACAATGAGCAGTTCTTC. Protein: CASSPGPMIYNEQFF.

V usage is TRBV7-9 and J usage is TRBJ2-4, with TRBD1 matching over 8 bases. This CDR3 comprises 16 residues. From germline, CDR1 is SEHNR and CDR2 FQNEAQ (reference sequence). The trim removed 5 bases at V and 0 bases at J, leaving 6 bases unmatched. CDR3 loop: CASSSTGGLAKNIQYF. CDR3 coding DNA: TGTGCCAGCAGCAGTACAGGGGGGCTAGCCAAAAACATTCAGTACTTC.

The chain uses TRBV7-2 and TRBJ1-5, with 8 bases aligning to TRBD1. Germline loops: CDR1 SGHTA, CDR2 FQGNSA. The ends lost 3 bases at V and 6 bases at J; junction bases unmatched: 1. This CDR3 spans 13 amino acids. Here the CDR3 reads CASSFDRGQPQHF. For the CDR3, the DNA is TGTGCCAGCAGCTTCGACAGGGGTCAGCCCCAGCATTTT. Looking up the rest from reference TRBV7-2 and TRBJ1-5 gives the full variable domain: GAGVSQSPSNKVTEKGKDVELRCDPISGHTALYWYRQSLGQGLEFLIYFQGNSAPDKSGLPSDRFSAERTGGSVSTLTIQRTQQEDSAVYLCASSFDRGQPQHFGDGTRLSIL.

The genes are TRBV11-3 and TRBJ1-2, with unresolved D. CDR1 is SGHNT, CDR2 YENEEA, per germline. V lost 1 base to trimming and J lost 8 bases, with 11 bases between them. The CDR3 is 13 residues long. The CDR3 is CASSLADRRGYTF. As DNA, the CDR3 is TGTGCCAGCAGCTTAGCGGACCGGCGGGGCTACACCTTC.

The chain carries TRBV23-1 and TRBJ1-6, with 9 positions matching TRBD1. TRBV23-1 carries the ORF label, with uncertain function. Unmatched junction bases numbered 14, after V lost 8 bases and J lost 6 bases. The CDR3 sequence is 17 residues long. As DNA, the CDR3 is TGCGCCAGCGGCCTTCGGGACAGGGTTCGACCTAATTCACCCCTCCACTTT. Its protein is CASGLRDRVRPNSPLHF.

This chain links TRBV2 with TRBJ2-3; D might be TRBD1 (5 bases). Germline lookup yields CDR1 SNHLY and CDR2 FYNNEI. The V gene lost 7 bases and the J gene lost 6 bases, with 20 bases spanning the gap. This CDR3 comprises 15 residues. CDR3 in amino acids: CASTKDSRSWDTQYF. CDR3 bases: TGTGCCAGCACTAAAGACAGTAGGAGTTGGGATACGCAGTATTTT.

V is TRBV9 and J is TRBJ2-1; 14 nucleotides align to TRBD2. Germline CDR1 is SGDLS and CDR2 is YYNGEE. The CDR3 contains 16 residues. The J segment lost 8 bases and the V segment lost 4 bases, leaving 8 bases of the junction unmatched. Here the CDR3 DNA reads TGTGCCAGCAGCTTGCAGCCGGGACTAGCGGGAGATGAGCAGTTCTTC. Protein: CASSLQPGLAGDEQFF.

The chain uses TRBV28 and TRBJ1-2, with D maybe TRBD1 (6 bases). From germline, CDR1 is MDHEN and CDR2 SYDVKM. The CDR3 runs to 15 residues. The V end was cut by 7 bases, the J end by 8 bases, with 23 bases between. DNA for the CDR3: TGTGCCAGCACCTTAAGGGGGACGGTCGGAGGAGGCTACACCTTC. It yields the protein CASTLRGTVGGGYTF.

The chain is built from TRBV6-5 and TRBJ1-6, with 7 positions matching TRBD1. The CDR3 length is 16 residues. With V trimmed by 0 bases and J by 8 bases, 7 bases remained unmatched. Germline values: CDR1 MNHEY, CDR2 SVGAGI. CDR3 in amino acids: CASSYSTGIRDSPLHF. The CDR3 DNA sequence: TGTGCCAGCAGTTACTCGACAGGGATTCGCGATTCACCCCTCCACTTT.

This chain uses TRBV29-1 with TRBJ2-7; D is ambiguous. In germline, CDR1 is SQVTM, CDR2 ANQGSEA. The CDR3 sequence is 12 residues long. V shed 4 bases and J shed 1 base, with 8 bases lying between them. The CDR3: CSVAGFSYEQYF. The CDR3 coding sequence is TGCAGCGTTGCCGGGTTTTCCTACGAGCAGTACTTC.

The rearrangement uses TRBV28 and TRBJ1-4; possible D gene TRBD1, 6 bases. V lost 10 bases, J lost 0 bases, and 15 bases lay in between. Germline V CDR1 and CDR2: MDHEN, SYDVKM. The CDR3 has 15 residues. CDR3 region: CATLTGPATNEKLFF. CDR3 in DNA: TGTGCCACCCTGACAGGACCCGCAACTAATGAAAAACTGTTTTTT.

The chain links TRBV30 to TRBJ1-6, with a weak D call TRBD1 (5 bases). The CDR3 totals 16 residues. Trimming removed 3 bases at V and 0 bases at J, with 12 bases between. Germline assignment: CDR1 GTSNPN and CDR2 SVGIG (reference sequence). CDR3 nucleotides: TGTGCCTGGAGCTGGGGGAGGTCCTCCTATAATTCACCCCTCCACTTT. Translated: CAWSWGRSSYNSPLHF.

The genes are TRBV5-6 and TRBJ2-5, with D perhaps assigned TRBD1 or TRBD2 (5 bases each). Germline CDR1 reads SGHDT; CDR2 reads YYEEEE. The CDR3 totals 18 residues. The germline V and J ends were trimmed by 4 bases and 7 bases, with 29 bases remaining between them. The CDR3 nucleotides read TGTGCCAGCAGCCCACGACGGTCCGGGGCGGTTGGGGACGGGACCCAGTACTTC. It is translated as CASSPRRSGAVGDGTQYF. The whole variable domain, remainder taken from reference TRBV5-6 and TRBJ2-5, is DAGVTQSPTHLIKTRGQQVTLRCSPKSGHDTVSWYQQALGQGPQFIFQYYEEEERQRGNFPDRFSGHQFPNYSSELNVNALLLGDSALYLCASSPRRSGAVGDGTQYFGPGTRLLVL.

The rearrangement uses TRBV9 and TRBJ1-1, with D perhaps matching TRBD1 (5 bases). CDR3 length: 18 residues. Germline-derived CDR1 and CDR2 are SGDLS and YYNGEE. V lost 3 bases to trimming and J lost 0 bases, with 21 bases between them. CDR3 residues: CASSAYPGRIYMNTEAFF. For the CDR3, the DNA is TGTGCCAGCAGCGCCTATCCGGGACGGATCTACATGAACACTGAAGCTTTCTTT.

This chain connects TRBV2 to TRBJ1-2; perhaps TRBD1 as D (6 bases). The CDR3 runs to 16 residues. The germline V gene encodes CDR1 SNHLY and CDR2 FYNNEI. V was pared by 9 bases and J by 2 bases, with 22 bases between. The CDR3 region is CASTRHRTGQNYGYTF. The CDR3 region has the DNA TGTGCCAGTACACGTCACCGAACGGGACAAAACTATGGCTACACCTTC. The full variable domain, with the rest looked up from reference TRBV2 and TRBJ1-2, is EPEVTQTPSHQVTQMGQEVILRCVPISNHLYFYWYRQILGQKVEFLVSFYNNEISEKSEIFDDQFSVERPDGSNFTLKIRSTKLEDSAMYFCASTRHRTGQNYGYTFGSGTRLTVV.

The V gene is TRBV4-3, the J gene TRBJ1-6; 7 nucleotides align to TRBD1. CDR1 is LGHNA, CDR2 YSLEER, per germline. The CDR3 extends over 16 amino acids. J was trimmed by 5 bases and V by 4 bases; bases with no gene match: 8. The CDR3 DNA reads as TGCGCCAGCAGCCCTGACAGGGCGAGGAATAATTCACCCCTCCACTTT. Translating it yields CASSPDRARNNSPLHF.

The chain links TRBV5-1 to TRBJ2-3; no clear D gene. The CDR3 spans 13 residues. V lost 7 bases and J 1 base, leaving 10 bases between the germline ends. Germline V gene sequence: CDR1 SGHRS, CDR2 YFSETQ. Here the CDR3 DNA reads TGCGCCAGCCGGTCCCCGGGCACAGATACGCAGTATTTT. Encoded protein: CASRSPGTDTQYF.

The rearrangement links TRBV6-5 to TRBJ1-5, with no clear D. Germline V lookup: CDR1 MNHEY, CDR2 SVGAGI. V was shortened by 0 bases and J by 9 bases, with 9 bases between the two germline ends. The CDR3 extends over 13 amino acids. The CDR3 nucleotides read TGTGCCAGCAGTTACTCGGTGGAGTTGCCCCAGCATTTT. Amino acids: CASSYSVELPQHF.

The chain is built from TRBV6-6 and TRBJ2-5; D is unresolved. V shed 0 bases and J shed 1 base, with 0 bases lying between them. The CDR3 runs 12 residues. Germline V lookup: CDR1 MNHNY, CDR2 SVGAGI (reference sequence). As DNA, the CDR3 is TGTGCCAGCAGTTACTCCCAAGAGACCCAGTACTTC. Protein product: CASSYSQETQYF.